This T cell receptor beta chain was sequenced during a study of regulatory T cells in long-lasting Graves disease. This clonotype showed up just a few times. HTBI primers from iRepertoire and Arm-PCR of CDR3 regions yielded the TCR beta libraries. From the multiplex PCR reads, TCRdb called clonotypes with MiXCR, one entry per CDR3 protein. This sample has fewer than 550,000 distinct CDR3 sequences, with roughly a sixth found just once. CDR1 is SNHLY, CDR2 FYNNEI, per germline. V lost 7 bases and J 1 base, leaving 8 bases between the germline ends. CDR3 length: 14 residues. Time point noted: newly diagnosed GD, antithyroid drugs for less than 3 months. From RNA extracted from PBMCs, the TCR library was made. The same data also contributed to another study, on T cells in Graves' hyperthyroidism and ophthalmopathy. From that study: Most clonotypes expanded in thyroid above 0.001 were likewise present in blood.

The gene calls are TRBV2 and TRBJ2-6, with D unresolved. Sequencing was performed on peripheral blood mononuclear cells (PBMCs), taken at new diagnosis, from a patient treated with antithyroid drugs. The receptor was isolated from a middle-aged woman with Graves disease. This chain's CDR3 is CASIVLSGANVLTF. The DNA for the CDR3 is TGTGCCAGCATTGTGCTTTCTGGGGCCAACGTCCTGACTTTC.